The 10 T cell receptor beta chains reported below all come from one sample, sequenced in a study of blood T cell repertoires in COVID-19. Profiled with immunoSEQ multiplex PCR; TCRdb holds only in-frame clones, not every one. Of some 110,000 clones listed, about 80% are singletons. The sequencing input was peripheral blood. The receptors come from a man in his fifties or sixties with active or convalescent COVID-19.

This chain uses TRBV29-1 with TRBJ2-7; tentatively, D is TRBD2 (6 bases). Germline V gives CDR1 SQVTM, CDR2 ANQGSEA. Trimming left V 4 bases short and J 2 bases short, with 15 bases between. The CDR3 length is 14 residues. The DNA of the CDR3 is TGCAGCGTTGTATCCGGGACTGCCGCCTACGAGCAGTACTTC. It codes for CSVVSGTAAYEQYF.

This clone was counted a single time. This chain uses TRBV5-1 with TRBJ1-2, with D unresolved. Trimming took off 0 bases at V and 7 bases at J, with 13 bases between the two ends. From germline, CDR1 is SGHRS and CDR2 YFSETQ. The CDR3 spans 14 residues. CDR3 loop: CASSLGGGNGGYTF. The CDR3 DNA reads as TGCGCCAGCAGCTTGGGAGGAGGGAATGGTGGCTACACCTTC.

The rearrangement links TRBV11-3 to TRBJ2-3; TRBD2 matches 9 bases. V was clipped by 4 bases and J by 0 bases; unmatched bases: 5. The CDR3 loop spans 16 amino acids. Germline V gene data show CDR1 as SGHNT and CDR2 as YENEEA. The CDR3 here is CASSSRGTSSTDTQYF. The CDR3 region has the DNA TGTGCCAGCAGCTCGCGCGGGACTAGCAGCACAGATACGCAGTATTTT.

V gene TRBV6-2 or TRBV6-3 combines with J gene TRBJ2-3, with TRBD2 identical over 8 bases. CDR1 MNHEY and CDR2 SVGEGT come from the germline V gene. This CDR3 contains 14 residues. Trimming cost V 4 bases and J 2 bases; bases outside gene matches: 2. The CDR3, as DNA: TGTGCCAGCAGTTCACTAGCGGACACAGATACGCAGTATTTT. This encodes CASSSLADTDTQYF.

Comments on this clone: Other DNA sequences in the same sample also yield this CDR3. The chain uses TRBV12-3 or TRBV12-4 and TRBJ1-1; D unclear. Trimming cost V 2 bases and J 5 bases, with 6 bases left between them. This CDR3 is 12 amino acids long. The CDR3 DNA reads as TGTGCCAGCAGTTTAAGGAGGACTGAAGCTTTCTTT. Amino acids: CASSLRRTEAFF.

The gene calls are TRBV11-2 and TRBJ2-5; 8 bases map to TRBD1. Trimming took 1 base from V and 2 from J; bases not matched to a gene: 3. Germline V lookup: CDR1 SGHAT, CDR2 FQNNGV. The CDR3 runs to 15 residues. This CDR3 reads CASSLAGGLQETQYF. The CDR3 DNA sequence: TGTGCCAGCAGCTTAGCAGGGGGCCTGCAAGAGACCCAGTACTTC.

This chain joins TRBV14 and TRBJ2-1, with a possible D match to TRBD2 (6 bases). Germline values: CDR1 SGHDN, CDR2 FVKESK. V lost 5 bases, J lost 4 bases, and 12 bases lay in between. CDR3 length equals 14 residues. CDR3 loop: CASSWRGGYNEQFF. In DNA form, the CDR3 reads TGTGCCAGCAGCTGGAGGGGAGGATACAATGAGCAGTTCTTC.

V usage is TRBV19 and J usage is TRBJ2-5, with 7 nucleotides matching TRBD2. The germline V gene has CDR1 LNHDA and CDR2 SQIVND (reference sequence). The CDR3 is 15 amino acids. The J segment lost 3 bases and the V segment lost 7 bases, leaving 11 bases of the junction unmatched. The DNA for the CDR3 is TGTGCCAGTATGTCTGGAGCGGGGCGGGAAGAGACCCAGTACTTC. This codes for CASMSGAGREETQYF.

In DNA form, the CDR3 reads TGTGCCAGCAGTGCCGGACTAGCGTCAGATACGCAGTATTTT. Its translation: CASSAGLASDTQYF. The chain uses TRBV2 and TRBJ2-3; 9 bases map to TRBD2. The germline CDR1 and CDR2 sequences are SNHLY and FYNNEI. The V gene end was trimmed by 4 bases and the J gene end by 4 bases; junction bases not matched to a gene: 3. The CDR3 extends over 14 amino acids.

The rearrangement uses TRBV5-4 and TRBJ2-4; D may be TRBD2 (5 bases). Per the germline V gene, CDR1 is SGHNT and CDR2 is YYREEE (reference sequence). The CDR3 has 16 amino acids. The V end lost 7 bases, the J end lost 0 bases, and 17 bases lay between the germline ends. The CDR3 here is CASGLEGFLAKNIQYF. The CDR3 DNA reads TGTGCCAGCGGTTTAGAGGGTTTCCTAGCCAAAAACATTCAGTACTTC.